These 22 T cell receptor beta chains came from one sample sequenced in a study of shared clonotypes between healthy human individuals. Naive CD8 cells, CD45RO-negative and positively selected for CCR7, excluded terminally differentiated effector memory CD45RA+ cells. Sequencing was performed with immunoSEQ multiplex PCR; in TCRdb, only in-frame clones are kept and a portion is missing. The data hold about 2,100,000 clones, with roughly 91% observed a single time. The sample was naive CD8+ T cells from PBMCs. These receptors were taken from a man aged 18 to 30 in good health. Some clones in this sample may be carry-over from other donors' samples.

V gene TRBV6-6 combines with J gene TRBJ1-5, with TRBD1 identical over 9 bases. Unmatched junction bases numbered 7, after V lost 6 bases and J lost 4 bases. Per the germline V gene, CDR1 is MNHNY and CDR2 is SVGAGI (reference sequence). The length of the CDR3 is 15 residues. This CDR3 reads CASSPGQGLNQPQHF. The CDR3 coding sequence is TGTGCCAGCAGCCCGGGACAGGGCTTAAATCAGCCCCAGCATTTT.

The rearrangement links TRBV28 to TRBJ2-5; TRBD2 might be the D (5 bases). Trimming stripped 1 base from V and 5 bases from J, with 20 bases between. Germline V gene sequence: CDR1 MDHEN, CDR2 SYDVKM. The CDR3 has 17 amino acids. The CDR3 coding sequence is TGTGCCAGCAGTTTATACAATAGCGCCCCGGGTCGGGAGACCCAGTACTTC. Residues: CASSLYNSAPGRETQYF.

With regard to this clone: This sample includes further DNA sequences coding for the same CDR3. This chain connects TRBV10-3 to TRBJ2-7; D is undetermined. Germline lookup yields CDR1 ENHRY and CDR2 SYGVKD. The germline V and J ends were trimmed by 4 bases and 3 bases, with 10 bases remaining between them. The CDR3 is 13 amino acids. DNA of the CDR3: TGTGCCATCAGTGCCCCACTCCACTACGAGCAGTACTTC. Residues: CAISAPLHYEQYF.

The chain couples TRBV19 to TRBJ1-5, with TRBD1 matching 8 bases. This CDR3 has 17 residues. The J segment lost 2 bases and the V segment lost 5 bases, leaving 11 bases of the junction unmatched. Per germline, CDR1 LNHDA and CDR2 SQIVND (reference sequence). As DNA, the CDR3 is TGTGCCAGTAGTTCCCCGGGCAGGGGGCGAGGCAATCAGCCCCAGCATTTT. Amino acid sequence: CASSSPGRGRGNQPQHF.

This clone was recorded once. V usage is TRBV9 and J usage is TRBJ2-3; D not certain. The length of the CDR3 is 13 residues. V gave up 4 bases and J gave up 2 bases, with 8 bases separating them. In germline, CDR1 is SGDLS, CDR2 YYNGEE. CDR3 loop: CASSPIPTDTQYF. The CDR3 DNA reads as TGTGCCAGCAGCCCTATTCCCACAGATACGCAGTATTTT.

This clone appeared a few times. The rearrangement uses TRBV27 and TRBJ1-5, with D perhaps matching TRBD1 (5 bases). The CDR3 has 13 amino acids. V was pared by 5 bases and J by 6 bases, with 11 bases between. Germline V CDR1 and CDR2: MNHEY, SMNVEV (reference sequence). CDR3 coding DNA: TGTGCCAGCAGTACCAGGGTACTTCAGCCCCAGCATTTT. This translates into CASSTRVLQPQHF.

In the case of this clone: The same CDR3 also results from other DNA sequences found in this sample. V is TRBV19 and J is TRBJ2-7, with 8 bases aligning to TRBD1. This CDR3 comprises 14 residues. The V segment lost 7 bases and the J segment 2 bases; nucleotides outside the gene matches: 7. The germline gives CDR1 LNHDA, CDR2 SQIVND (reference sequence). In DNA, the CDR3 is TGTGCCAGTACCCCCGGACAGGGCCCCTACGAGCAGTACTTC. Its translation: CASTPGQGPYEQYF.

About this clone: The sample has other DNA sequences that encode this CDR3 too. J is TRBJ2-7 and V is TRBV6-5; TRBD1 aligns across 7 bases. V dropped 4 bases and J dropped 3; count of bases not matched to a gene: 0. The length of the CDR3 is 12 residues. Germline lookup yields CDR1 MNHEY and CDR2 SVGAGI. This CDR3 reads CASSSGGYEQYF. In DNA form, the CDR3 reads TGTGCCAGCAGTTCAGGGGGCTACGAGCAGTACTTC.

The rearrangement joins TRBV4-1 to TRBJ2-5; 9 bases match TRBD2. CDR1 and CDR2 from the germline V gene are MGHRA and YSYEKL. Unmatched junction bases numbered 4, after V lost 0 bases and J lost 2 bases. CDR3 length equals 16 residues. The CDR3 nucleotides read TGCGCCAGCAGCCAAGATCGAACTAGCGGGCAAGAGACCCAGTACTTC. Amino acids: CASSQDRTSGQETQYF.

The CDR3 DNA reads as TGTGCCAGCAGTGGGACAACCTATAATTCACCCCTCCACTTT. It encodes CASSGTTYNSPLHF. The chain couples TRBV28 to TRBJ1-6; TRBD1 might be the D (6 bases). In germline, CDR1 is MDHEN, CDR2 SYDVKM. V shed 5 bases and J shed 2 bases, with 7 bases lying between them. The CDR3 covers 14 residues. The whole variable domain, remainder taken from reference TRBV28 and TRBJ1-6, is DVKVTQSSRYLVKRTGEKVFLECVQDMDHENMFWYRQDPGLGLRLIYFSYDVKMKEKGDIPEGYSVSREKKERFSLILESASTNQTSMYLCASSGTTYNSPLHFGNGTRLTVT.

V usage is TRBV7-9 and J usage is TRBJ2-1, with 13 bases fitting TRBD2. The V gene end was trimmed by 4 bases and the J gene end by 8 bases; junction bases not matched to a gene: 5. Looked up from germline, CDR1 is SEHNR and CDR2 is FQNEAQ (reference sequence). The CDR3 has 15 amino acids. CDR3 DNA: TGTGCCAGCAGCTCGACTAGCGGGAGGCTCTATGAGCAGTTCTTC. Protein: CASSSTSGRLYEQFF.

The V gene is TRBV6-1, the J gene TRBJ2-2; the D is unclear. This CDR3 has 13 amino acids. CDR1 is MNHNS and CDR2 is SASEGT in the germline V gene. Trimming shortened V by 7 bases and J by 2 bases, and 8 bases separated the two germline ends. CDR3 sequence (DNA): TGTGCCAGCACCGACCCAAACACCGGGGAGCTGTTTTTT. Its protein is CASTDPNTGELFF.

This chain joins TRBV29-1 and TRBJ2-5, with D perhaps TRBD1 (6 bases). Germline V lookup: CDR1 SQVTM, CDR2 ANQGSEA. Trimming stripped 6 bases from V and 4 bases from J, with 21 bases between. This CDR3 contains 15 residues. CDR3 sequence: CSVPSGAGAGETQYF. CDR3 coding DNA: TGCAGCGTCCCAAGTGGGGCAGGGGCCGGAGAGACCCAGTACTTC.

This chain links TRBV28 with TRBJ2-5, with 14 nucleotides matching TRBD2. The germline gives CDR1 MDHEN, CDR2 SYDVKM. The CDR3 spans 20 residues. V gave up 1 base and J gave up 1 base; unmatched junction bases: 11. CDR3 sequence: CASSLSGLAGVVYPQETQYF. The CDR3 region has the DNA TGTGCCAGCAGTTTATCGGGACTAGCGGGAGTTGTTTACCCCCAAGAGACCCAGTACTTC.

On this clone itself: Other DNA sequences from this sample encode an identical CDR3 as well. The chain couples TRBV28 to TRBJ1-1; possible D gene TRBD1, 6 bases. This CDR3 spans 13 amino acids. V lost 6 bases, J lost 0 bases, and 8 bases lay in between. Germline assignment: CDR1 MDHEN and CDR2 SYDVKM. The chain's CDR3 is CASRDRMNTEAFF. In DNA, the CDR3 is TGTGCCAGCAGGGACAGAATGAACACTGAAGCTTTCTTT.

Remarks on this clone: The same CDR3 is also encoded by other DNA sequences in this sample. This chain connects TRBV28 to TRBJ1-5; D not certain. Trimming shortened V by 3 bases and J by 3 bases, and 9 bases separated the two germline ends. Germline values: CDR1 MDHEN, CDR2 SYDVKM. CDR3 length: 14 amino acids. CDR3 sequence reads: CASSLIGSNQPQHF. The CDR3 DNA is TGTGCCAGCAGTTTGATAGGGTCCAATCAGCCCCAGCATTTT.

The rearrangement joins TRBV7-9 to TRBJ1-6, with D unresolved. Germline V lookup: CDR1 SEHNR, CDR2 FQNEAQ (reference sequence). CDR3 length: 15 residues. V was trimmed by 5 bases and J by 10 bases, leaving 18 bases between them. The DNA of the CDR3 is TGTGCCAGCAGCCCACAGACTTCTCGCGACTCACCCCTCCACTTT. Protein product: CASSPQTSRDSPLHF. Together with reference TRBV7-9 and TRBJ1-6, the CDR3 gives the full variable domain: DTGVSQNPRHKITKRGQNVTFRCDPISEHNRLYWYRQTLGQGPEFLTYFQNEAQLEKSRLLSDRFSAERPKGSFSTLEIQRTEQGDSAMYLCASSPQTSRDSPLHFGNGTRLTVT.

This chain links TRBV6-5 with TRBJ1-1, with unresolved D. Germline CDR1 reads MNHEY; CDR2 reads SVGAGI. V lost 6 bases and J 11 bases, leaving 19 bases between the germline ends. The CDR3 covers 13 residues. CDR3 sequence reads: CASSPRNPLGAFF. The CDR3 DNA reads TGTGCCAGCAGCCCCCGAAACCCGCTTGGCGCTTTCTTT.

The chain couples TRBV29-1 to TRBJ2-7, with 7 bases aligning to TRBD2. V lost 3 bases, J lost 1 base, and 12 bases stayed unmatched. The CDR3 runs 16 residues. Germline-derived CDR1 and CDR2 are SQVTM and ANQGSEA. The chain's CDR3 is CSVEGRVGGTSYEQYF. In nucleotides, the CDR3 is TGCAGCGTTGAGGGACGTGTGGGGGGGACTTCCTACGAGCAGTACTTC.

The J gene is TRBJ1-1, the V gene TRBV27, with a possible D match to TRBD1 (5 bases). CDR3 length: 15 residues. The V gene lost 6 bases and the J gene lost 0 bases, with 14 bases spanning the gap. CDR1 is MNHEY and CDR2 is SMNVEV in the germline V gene (reference sequence). The CDR3: CASSPWGAMNTEAFF. The DNA for the CDR3 is TGTGCCAGCAGCCCGTGGGGCGCCATGAACACTGAAGCTTTCTTT.

This chain links TRBV7-9 with TRBJ1-3; 9 positions agree with TRBD1. The V and J ends lost 5 bases and 1 base, in that order; junction bases with no gene match: 6. The germline gives CDR1 SEHNR, CDR2 FQNEAQ (reference sequence). This CDR3 contains 16 residues. The DNA of the CDR3 is TGTGCCAGCAGCCCTAGGGACAGGGCGTCTGGAAACACCATATATTTT. This encodes CASSPRDRASGNTIYF.

The chain uses TRBV25-1 and TRBJ1-2; D remains unclear. The CDR3 extends over 14 amino acids. The V gene's germline CDR1 is MGHDK and CDR2 SYGVNS. Trimming took off 3 bases at V and 4 bases at J, with 12 bases between the two ends. The CDR3 is CASSDPGLGYGYTF. The CDR3 bases are TGTGCCAGCAGTGATCCCGGGCTGGGCTATGGCTACACCTTC.